This T cell receptor beta chain was captured in a study of metastatic and nonmetastatic thyroid tumors. Study-wide context: Patients with malignant and benign thyroid disease provided blood and tumor or nodule tissue, whose repertoires were compared. Study-level findings and limits: In both blood and tumor samples, TCR beta diversity was reported significantly higher for malignant than benign nodules.

Ahead of thyroid surgery, no patient had received treatment of any kind. Concerning this clone: Its antigen is still unknown.

Authors' processing steps: Clinicopathological groups supplied CDR3 differences that were used to build a distant-metastasis classifier for papillary thyroid cancer. TCRdb used MiXCR to call clones anew from the PCR reads. The V and J calls shown here were made by TCRdb, not taken from the authors' results. The sample yields 20,000 to 30,000 clones, around a fifth seen once. The CDR3 contains 14 residues. Per the germline V gene, CDR1 is DFQATT and CDR2 is SNEGSKA (reference sequence). Trimming cost V 4 bases and J 6 bases, with 16 bases left between them. This receptor was identified in a male donor with papillary thyroid cancer or a benign thyroid nodule (not recorded which). Some clones in this sample may be carry-over from other donors' samples. The chain links TRBV20-1 to TRBJ2-1; a possible D gene is TRBD2 (5 bases). Sequencing used blood. The chain's CDR3 is CSAMIASKVNEQFF. CDR3 DNA: TGCAGTGCTATGATAGCGTCAAAAGTCAATGAGCAGTTCTTC.